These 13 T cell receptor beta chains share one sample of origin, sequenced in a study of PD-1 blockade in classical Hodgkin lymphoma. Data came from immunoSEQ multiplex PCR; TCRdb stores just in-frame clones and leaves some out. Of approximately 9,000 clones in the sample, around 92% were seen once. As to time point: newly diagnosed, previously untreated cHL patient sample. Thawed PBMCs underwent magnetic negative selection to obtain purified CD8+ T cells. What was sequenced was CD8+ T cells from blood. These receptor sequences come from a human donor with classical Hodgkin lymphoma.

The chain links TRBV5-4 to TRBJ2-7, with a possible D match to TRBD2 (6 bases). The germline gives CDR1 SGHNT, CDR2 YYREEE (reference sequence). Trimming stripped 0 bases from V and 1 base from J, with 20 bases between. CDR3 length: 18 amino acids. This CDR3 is CASSLEGRGGIRSYEQYF. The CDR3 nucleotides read TGTGCCAGCAGCTTGGAAGGTAGGGGCGGGATAAGATCCTACGAGCAGTACTTC.

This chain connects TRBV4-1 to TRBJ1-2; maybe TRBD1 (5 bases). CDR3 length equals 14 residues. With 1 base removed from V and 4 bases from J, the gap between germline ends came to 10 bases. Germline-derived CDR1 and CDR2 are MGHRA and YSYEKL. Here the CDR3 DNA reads TGCGCCAGCAGCCAAGTGCCAGGGACCTATGGCTACACCTTC. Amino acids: CASSQVPGTYGYTF.

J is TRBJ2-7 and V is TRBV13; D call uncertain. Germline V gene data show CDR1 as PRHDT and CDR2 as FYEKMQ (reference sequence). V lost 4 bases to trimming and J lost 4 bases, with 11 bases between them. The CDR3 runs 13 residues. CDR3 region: CASSSPSAYEQYF. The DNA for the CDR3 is TGTGCCAGCAGCTCACCCTCGGCATACGAGCAGTACTTC.

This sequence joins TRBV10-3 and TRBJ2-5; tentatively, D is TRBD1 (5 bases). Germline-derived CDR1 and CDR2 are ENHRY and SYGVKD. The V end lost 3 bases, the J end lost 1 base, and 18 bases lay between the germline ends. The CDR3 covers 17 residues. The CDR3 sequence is CAISDPAKTAVQETQYF. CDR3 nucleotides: TGTGCCATCAGTGATCCAGCGAAGACAGCCGTCCAAGAGACCCAGTACTTC.

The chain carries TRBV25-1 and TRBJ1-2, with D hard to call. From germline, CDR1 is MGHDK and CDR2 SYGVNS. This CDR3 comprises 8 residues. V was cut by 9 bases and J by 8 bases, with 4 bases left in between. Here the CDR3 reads CASRGYTF. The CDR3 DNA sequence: TGTGCCAGTCGGGGCTACACCTTC.

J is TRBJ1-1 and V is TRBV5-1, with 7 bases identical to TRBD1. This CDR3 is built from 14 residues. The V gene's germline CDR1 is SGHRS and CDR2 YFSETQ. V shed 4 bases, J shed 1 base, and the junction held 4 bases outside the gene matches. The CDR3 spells CASSPGQENTEAFF. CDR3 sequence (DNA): TGCGCCAGCAGCCCCGGACAGGAGAACACTGAAGCTTTCTTT.

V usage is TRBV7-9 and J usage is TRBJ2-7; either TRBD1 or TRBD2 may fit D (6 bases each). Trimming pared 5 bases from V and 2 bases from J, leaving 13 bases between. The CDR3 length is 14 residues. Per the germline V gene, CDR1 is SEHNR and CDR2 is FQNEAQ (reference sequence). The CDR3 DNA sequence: TGTGCCAGCAGCGCTGCGGGACACACCTACGAGCAGTACTTC. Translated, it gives CASSAAGHTYEQYF.

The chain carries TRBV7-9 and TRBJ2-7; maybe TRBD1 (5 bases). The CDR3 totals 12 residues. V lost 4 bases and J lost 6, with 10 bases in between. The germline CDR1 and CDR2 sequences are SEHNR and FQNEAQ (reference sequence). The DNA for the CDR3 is TGTGCCAGCAGCTCCACAGGAAGCGAGCAGTACTTC. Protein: CASSSTGSEQYF.

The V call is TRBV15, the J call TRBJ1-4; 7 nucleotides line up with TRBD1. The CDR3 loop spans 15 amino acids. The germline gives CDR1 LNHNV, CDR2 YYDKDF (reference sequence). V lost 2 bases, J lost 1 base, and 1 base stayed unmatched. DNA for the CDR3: TGTGCCACCAGCAGACAGGGGGTAACTAATGAAAAACTGTTTTTT. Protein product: CATSRQGVTNEKLFF.

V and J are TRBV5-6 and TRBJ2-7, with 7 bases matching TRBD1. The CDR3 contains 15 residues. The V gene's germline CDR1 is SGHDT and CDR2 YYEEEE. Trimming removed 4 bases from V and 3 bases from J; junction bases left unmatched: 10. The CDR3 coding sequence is TGTGCCAGCAGCCAAGAACAGGGGCAGTTCTACGAGCAGTACTTC. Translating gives CASSQEQGQFYEQYF.

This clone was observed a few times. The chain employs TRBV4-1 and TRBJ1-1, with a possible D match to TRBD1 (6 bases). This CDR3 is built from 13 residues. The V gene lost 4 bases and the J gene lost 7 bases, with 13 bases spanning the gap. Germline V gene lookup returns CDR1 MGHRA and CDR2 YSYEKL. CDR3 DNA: TGCGCCAGCAGCCTTCTCATGACAGGTGAAGCTTTCTTT. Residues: CASSLLMTGEAFF.

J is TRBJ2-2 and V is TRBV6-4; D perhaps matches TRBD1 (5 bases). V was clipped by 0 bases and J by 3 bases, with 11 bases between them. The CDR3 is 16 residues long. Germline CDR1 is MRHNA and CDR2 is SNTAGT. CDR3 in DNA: TGTGCCAGCAGTGACTCGAGGCAGGGCCACACCGGGGAGCTGTTTTTT. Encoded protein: CASSDSRQGHTGELFF.

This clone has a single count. The CDR3 sequence: CASSVRGRLGEQYF. CDR3 nucleotides: TGTGCCAGCAGTGTTAGGGGGCGTTTGGGGGAGCAGTACTTC. V usage is TRBV6-1 and J usage is TRBJ2-7, with 7 bases matching TRBD1. Germline V gene lookup returns CDR1 MNHNS and CDR2 SASEGT. The CDR3 consists of 14 residues. V dropped 4 bases and J dropped 7; count of bases not matched to a gene: 10.